This note documents a single T cell receptor beta chain sequence. The antigen remains undetermined. This record belongs to a study of PD-L1 blockade in urothelial cancer. Study in general: About 90% of the 29 patients were males with bladder-origin urothelial cancer. General study findings and limits: Durable benefit was linked to greater 3-week expansion of tumor-associated blood clones.

Stated time point: pretreatment peripheral blood. Patients each gave 1 to 8 samples, pretreatment and on-treatment. Generated by immunoSEQ multiplex PCR, the TCRdb table keeps only in-frame clones and is missing some. The top ten clones hold approximately 15% of a sample with about 33,000 clones, over 75% of them seen once. The length of the CDR3 is 15 residues. Germline V gene data show CDR1 as SGDLS and CDR2 as YYNGEE. V was cut by 3 bases and J by 0 bases, with 9 bases left in between. The material sequenced was PBMCs, taken around atezolizumab (anti-PD-L1) treatment. The origin of this receptor is a man aged 60 to 75 with urothelial cancer. This chain joins TRBV9 and TRBJ2-2, with D unclear. The CDR3 DNA reads TGTGCCAGCAGCGCGGGTGCCGCGAACACCGGGGAGCTGTTTTTT. Translating it yields CASSAGAANTGELFF. The full variable domain, rest sourced from reference TRBV9 and TRBJ2-2, is DSGVTQTPKHLITATGQRVTLRCSPRSGDLSVYWYQQSLDQGLQFLIQYYNGEERAKGNILERFSAQQFPDLHSELNLSSLELGDSALYFCASSAGAANTGELFFGEGSRLTVL.